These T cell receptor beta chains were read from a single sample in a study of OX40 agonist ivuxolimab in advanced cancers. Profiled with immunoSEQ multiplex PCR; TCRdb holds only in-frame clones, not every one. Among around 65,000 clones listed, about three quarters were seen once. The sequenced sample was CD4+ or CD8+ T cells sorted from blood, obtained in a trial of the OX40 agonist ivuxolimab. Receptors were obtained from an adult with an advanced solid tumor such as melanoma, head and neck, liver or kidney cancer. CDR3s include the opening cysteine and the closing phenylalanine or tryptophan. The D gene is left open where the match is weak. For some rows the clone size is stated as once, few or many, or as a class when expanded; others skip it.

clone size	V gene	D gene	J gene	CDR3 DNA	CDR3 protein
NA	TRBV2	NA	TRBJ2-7	TGTGCCAGCATAAGAACAGTTAGCTCCTACGAGCAGTACTTC	CASIRTVSSYEQYF
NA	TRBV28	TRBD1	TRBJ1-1	TGTGCCAGCAGTCGGACAGGGGGGGTCGGGACTGAAGCTTTCTTT	CASSRTGGVGTEAFF
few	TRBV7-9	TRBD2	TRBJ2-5	TGTGCCAGCAGCCGGACTAGCGGGGGTGAGACCCAGTACTTC	CASSRTSGGETQYF
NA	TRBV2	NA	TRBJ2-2	TGTGCCAGCACCTACCAGGGAGGGGAGCTGTTTTTT	CASTYQGGELFF
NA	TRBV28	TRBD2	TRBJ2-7	TGTGCCAGCACCTTAGCGGGAGGTAAATCGTGGGAGCAGTACTTC	CASTLAGGKSWEQYF
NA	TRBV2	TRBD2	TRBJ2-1	TGTGCCAGTACACTTAGCGGGAGGGCGGCAAATGAGCAGTTCTTC	CASTLSGRAANEQFF
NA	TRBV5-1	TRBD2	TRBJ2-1	TGCGCCAGCAGCTTGTCTAGCGGGAGACTTTACAATGAGCAGTTCTTC	CASSLSSGRLYNEQFF
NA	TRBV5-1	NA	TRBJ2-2	TGCGCCAGCAGCCACCGGGACTCAGTCGCCGGGGAGCTGTTTTTT	CASSHRDSVAGELFF
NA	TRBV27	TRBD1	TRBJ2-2	TGTGCCAGCAGTTTGGGACAGACCAACACCGGGGAGCTGTTTTTT	CASSLGQTNTGELFF
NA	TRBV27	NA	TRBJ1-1	TGTGCCAGCAGATCTTTCCAACAGGTAGGAGGGACTGAAGCTTTCTTT	CASRSFQQVGGTEAFF
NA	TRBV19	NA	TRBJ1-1	TGTGCCAGCGCGACAAGAATTGAAGCTTTCTTT	CASATRIEAFF
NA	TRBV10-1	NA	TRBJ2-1	TGCGCCAGCAGTGAGCTCTTGGGCCGGGGTGAGCAGTTCTTC	CASSELLGRGEQFF
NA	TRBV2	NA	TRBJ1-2	TGTGCCAGCAGAAGACAGGTGGTCGTGGACGGCTACACCTTC	CASRRQVVVDGYTF
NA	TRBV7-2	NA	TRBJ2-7	TGTGCCAGCAGCTTAAATCGAGCCTACGAGCAGTACTTC	CASSLNRAYEQYF
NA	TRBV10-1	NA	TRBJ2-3	TGCGCCAGCAGTGAGTCGAGCAGTTCGGCAGATACGCAGTATTTT	CASSESSSSADTQYF
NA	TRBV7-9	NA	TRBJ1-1	TGTGCCAGCAGCAGAAGAACACTCCTGGGGACTGAAGCTTTCTTT	CASSRRTLLGTEAFF
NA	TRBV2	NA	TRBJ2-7	TGTGCCAGCAGTGAAGGGGCAGGGTCCACCTACGAGCAGTACTTC	CASSEGAGSTYEQYF
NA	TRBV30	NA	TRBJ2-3	TGTGCCTATTCCCCCGGGCTCGCGGCAGATACGCAGTATTTT	CAYSPGLAADTQYF
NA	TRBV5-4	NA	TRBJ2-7	TGTGCCAGCAGCTTGGGACAGTCTTACGAGCAGTACTTC	CASSLGQSYEQYF
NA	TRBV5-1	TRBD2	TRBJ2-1	TGCGCCAGCAGCTTAAATCTAGCGGGGAGCTCCTACAATGAGCAGTTCTTC	CASSLNLAGSSYNEQFF
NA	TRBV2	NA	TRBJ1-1	TGTGCCAGCAGTTTTGTCGACACCGCCAACACTGAAGCTTTCTTT	CASSFVDTANTEAFF
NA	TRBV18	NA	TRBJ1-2	TGTGCCAGCTCACCCTACGGGGGCGATTATGGCTACACCTTC	CASSPYGGDYGYTF